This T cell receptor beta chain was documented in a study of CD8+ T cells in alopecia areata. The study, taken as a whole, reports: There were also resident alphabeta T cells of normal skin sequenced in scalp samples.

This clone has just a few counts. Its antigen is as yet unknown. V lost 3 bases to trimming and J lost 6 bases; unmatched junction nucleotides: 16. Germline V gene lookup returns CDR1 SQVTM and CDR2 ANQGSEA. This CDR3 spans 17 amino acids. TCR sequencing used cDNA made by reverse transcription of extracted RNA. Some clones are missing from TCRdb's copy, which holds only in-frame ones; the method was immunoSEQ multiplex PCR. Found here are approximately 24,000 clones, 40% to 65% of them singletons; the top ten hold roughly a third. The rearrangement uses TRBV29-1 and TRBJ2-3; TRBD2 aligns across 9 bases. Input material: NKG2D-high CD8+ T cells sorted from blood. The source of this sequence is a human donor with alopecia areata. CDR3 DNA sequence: TGCAGCGTTGAGGATCCAACGGCAGCGGGAGGTTTGGATACGCAGTATTTT. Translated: CSVEDPTAAGGLDTQYF.